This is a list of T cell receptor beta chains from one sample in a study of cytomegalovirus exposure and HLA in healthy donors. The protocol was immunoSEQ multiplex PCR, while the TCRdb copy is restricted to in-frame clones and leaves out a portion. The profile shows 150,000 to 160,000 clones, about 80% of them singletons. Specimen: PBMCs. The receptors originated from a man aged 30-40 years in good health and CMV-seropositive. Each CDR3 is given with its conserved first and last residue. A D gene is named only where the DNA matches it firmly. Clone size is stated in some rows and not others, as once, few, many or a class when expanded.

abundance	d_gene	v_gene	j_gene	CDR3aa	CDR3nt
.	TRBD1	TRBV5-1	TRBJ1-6	CASSFGQGYGSPLHF	TGCGCCAGCAGCTTTGGACAGGGGTATGGTTCACCCCTCCACTTT
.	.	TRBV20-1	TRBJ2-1	CSARFGLLAFF	TGCAGTGCTAGATTTGGCCTATTAGCTTTCTTC
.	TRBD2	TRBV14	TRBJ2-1	CASSHPGLAGSRGEQFF	TGTGCCAGCAGCCACCCAGGACTAGCGGGATCCCGTGGTGAGCAGTTCTTC
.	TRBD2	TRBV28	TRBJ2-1	CASSPWGLAEGYEQFF	TGTGCCAGCAGCCCCTGGGGACTAGCTGAGGGGTATGAGCAGTTCTTC
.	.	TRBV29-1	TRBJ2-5	CSVQGQETQYF	TGCAGCGTTCAGGGCCAAGAGACCCAGTACTTC
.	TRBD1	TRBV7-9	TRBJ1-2	CASRPDRDGAGYTF	TGTGCCAGCAGACCAGACAGGGACGGAGCTGGCTACACCTTC
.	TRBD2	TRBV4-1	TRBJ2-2	CASSQDINRRGTGELFF	TGCGCCAGCAGCCAAGATATCAACAGGCGGGGGACCGGGGAGCTGTTTTTT
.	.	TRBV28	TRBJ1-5	CASSPPGKYQPQHF	TGTGCCAGCAGTCCCCCCGGGAAATATCAGCCCCAGCATTTT
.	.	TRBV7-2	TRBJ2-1	CASSLRGNEQFF	TGTGCCAGCAGCTTGCGGGGAAATGAGCAGTTCTTC
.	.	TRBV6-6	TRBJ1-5	CASSYSFPNQPQHF	TGTGCCAGCAGTTACTCCTTCCCTAATCAGCCCCAGCATTTT
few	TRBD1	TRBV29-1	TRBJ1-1	CSVGQGGTEAFF	TGCAGCGTCGGACAGGGAGGCACTGAAGCTTTCTTT
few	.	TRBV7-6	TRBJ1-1	CASSSTGGWTEAFF	TGTGCCAGCAGCTCGACAGGCGGGTGGACTGAAGCTTTCTTT
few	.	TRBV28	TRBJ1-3	CASTVGNTIYF	TGTGCCAGCACAGTCGGAAACACCATATATTTT
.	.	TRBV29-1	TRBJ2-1	CSVELGGGNEQFF	TGCAGCGTTGAATTGGGAGGTGGCAATGAGCAGTTCTTC
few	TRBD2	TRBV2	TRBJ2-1	CASSSPGLAGIGASQYEQFF	TGTGCCAGCAGTTCTCCGGGACTAGCGGGAATCGGAGCGTCACAATATGAGCAGTTCTTC
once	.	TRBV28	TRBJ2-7	CATTSSYEQYF	TGTGCCACGACTTCCTCCTACGAGCAGTACTTC
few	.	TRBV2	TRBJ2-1	CASRTDYNEQFF	TGTGCCAGCAGGACAGATTACAATGAGCAGTTCTTC
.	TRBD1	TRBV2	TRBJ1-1	CASKPGQGRGTEAFF	TGTGCCAGCAAACCGGGACAGGGAAGGGGCACTGAAGCTTTCTTT
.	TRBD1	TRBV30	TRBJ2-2	CAWGTGGGELFF	TGTGCCTGGGGTACAGGGGGCGGGGAGCTGTTTTTT
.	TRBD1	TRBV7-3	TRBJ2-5	CASSLGRDRGQETQYF	TGTGCCAGCAGCTTGGGCCGGGACAGGGGACAAGAGACCCAGTACTTC
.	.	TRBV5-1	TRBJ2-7	CASSFPGFDEQYF	TGCGCCAGCAGCTTTCCAGGGTTCGACGAGCAGTACTTC
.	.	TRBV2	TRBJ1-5	CASSPRGNSNQPQHF	TGTGCCAGCAGTCCCAGAGGAAATAGCAATCAGCCCCAGCATTTT
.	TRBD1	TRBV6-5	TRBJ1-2	CASSYGTGADGYTF	TGTGCCAGCAGTTACGGGACAGGAGCTGACGGCTACACCTTC
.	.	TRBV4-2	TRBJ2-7	CASSQEVAVLAEQYF	TGTGCCAGCAGCCAAGAGGTAGCAGTGCTCGCCGAGCAGTACTTC
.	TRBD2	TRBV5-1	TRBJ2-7	CASSFRAGGYEQYF	TGCGCCAGCAGCTTCCGGGCGGGGGGGTACGAGCAGTACTTC
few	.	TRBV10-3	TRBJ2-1	CAISDSLDSYNEQFF	TGTGCCATCAGCGACAGTTTAGACTCCTACAATGAGCAGTTCTTC
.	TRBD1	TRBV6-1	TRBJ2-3	CASSDDRGTYSTDTQYF	TGTGCCAGCAGTGACGACAGGGGGACCTATAGCACAGATACGCAGTATTTT
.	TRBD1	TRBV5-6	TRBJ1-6	CASSKDRGNSPLHF	TGTGCCAGCAGCAAGGACAGGGGGAATTCACCCCTCCACTTT
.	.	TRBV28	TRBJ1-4	CASSLFRRGTNEKLFF	TGTGCCAGCAGTTTATTCAGACGGGGAACTAATGAAAAACTGTTTTTT
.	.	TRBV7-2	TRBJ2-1	CASSLGPSGEQFF	TGTGCCAGCAGCTTAGGTCCGAGTGGTGAGCAGTTCTTC
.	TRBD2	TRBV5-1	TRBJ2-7	CASSFSGDHSGRLRGEQYF	TGCGCCAGCAGCTTCTCAGGGGACCATAGCGGGAGGCTTCGTGGCGAGCAGTACTTC
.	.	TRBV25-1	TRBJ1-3	CASSGSVSGNTIYF	TGTGCCAGCAGTGGCTCAGTCTCTGGAAACACCATATATTTT
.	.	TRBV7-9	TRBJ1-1	CASSSRQANTEAFF	TGTGCCAGCAGCTCCCGACAGGCGAACACTGAAGCTTTCTTT
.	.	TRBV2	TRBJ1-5	CASGGISNQPQHF	TGTGCCAGCGGAGGGATTAGCAATCAGCCCCAGCATTTT
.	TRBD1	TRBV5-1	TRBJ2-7	CASSLGQGGDEQYF	TGCGCCAGCAGCTTGGGACAGGGTGGGGACGAGCAGTACTTC
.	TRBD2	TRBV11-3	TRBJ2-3	CASSILADTLQYF	TGTGCCAGCAGCATACTAGCGGACACCTTGCAGTATTTT
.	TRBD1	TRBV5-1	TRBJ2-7	CASSAGQGTYEQYF	TGCGCCAGCAGCGCGGGACAGGGAACCTACGAGCAGTACTTC
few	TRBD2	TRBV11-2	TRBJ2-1	CASSRTGTSPWNEQFF	TGTGCCAGCAGCCGTACCGGGACTAGCCCGTGGAATGAGCAGTTCTTC
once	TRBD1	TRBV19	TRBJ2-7	CASTTGSGEQYF	TGTGCCAGTACGACAGGGTCTGGCGAGCAGTACTTC
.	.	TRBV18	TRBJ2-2	CASSPIEVGELFF	TGTGCCAGCTCACCTATCGAGGTCGGGGAGCTGTTTTTT
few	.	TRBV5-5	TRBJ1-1	CASTWGRNTEAFF	TGTGCCAGCACTTGGGGCCGTAACACTGAAGCTTTCTTT
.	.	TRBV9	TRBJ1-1	CASSADGSAGEAFF	TGTGCCAGCAGCGCCGACGGCTCGGCGGGTGAAGCTTTCTTT
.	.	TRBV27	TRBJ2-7	CASSFLASGYEQYF	TGTGCCAGCAGTTTTCTAGCGAGCGGCTACGAGCAGTACTTC
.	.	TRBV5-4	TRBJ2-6	CASSHTGSGANVLTF	TGTGCCAGCAGCCATACAGGGTCTGGGGCCAACGTCCTGACTTTC
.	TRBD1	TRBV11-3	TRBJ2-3	CASSPGGQGADTQYF	TGTGCCAGCAGCCCGGGGGGACAGGGGGCAGATACGCAGTATTTT
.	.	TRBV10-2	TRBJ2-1	CASSELAGLNNEQFF	TGCGCCAGCAGTGAACTGGCGGGATTAAACAATGAGCAGTTCTTC
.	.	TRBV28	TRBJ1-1	CASRSGNTEAFF	TGTGCCAGCAGATCAGGGAACACTGAAGCTTTCTTT
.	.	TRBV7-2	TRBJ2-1	CASSSSFNAGINNEQFF	TGTGCCAGCAGCTCCAGCTTTAATGCGGGTATAAACAATGAGCAGTTCTTC
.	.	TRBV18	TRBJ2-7	CASSPSGNYEQYF	TGTGCCAGCTCCCCCTCCGGGAATTACGAGCAGTACTTC
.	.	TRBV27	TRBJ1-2	CASSGRGGYGYTF	TGTGCCAGCAGTGGGAGAGGCGGCTATGGCTACACCTTC
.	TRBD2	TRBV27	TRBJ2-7	CASSLGLEGVEQYF	TGTGCCAGCAGTCTCGGACTAGAAGGGGTCGAGCAGTACTTC
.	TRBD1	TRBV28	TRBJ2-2	CASSVRGRDTGELFF	TGTGCCAGCAGTGTCAGGGGGCGGGACACCGGGGAGCTGTTTTTT